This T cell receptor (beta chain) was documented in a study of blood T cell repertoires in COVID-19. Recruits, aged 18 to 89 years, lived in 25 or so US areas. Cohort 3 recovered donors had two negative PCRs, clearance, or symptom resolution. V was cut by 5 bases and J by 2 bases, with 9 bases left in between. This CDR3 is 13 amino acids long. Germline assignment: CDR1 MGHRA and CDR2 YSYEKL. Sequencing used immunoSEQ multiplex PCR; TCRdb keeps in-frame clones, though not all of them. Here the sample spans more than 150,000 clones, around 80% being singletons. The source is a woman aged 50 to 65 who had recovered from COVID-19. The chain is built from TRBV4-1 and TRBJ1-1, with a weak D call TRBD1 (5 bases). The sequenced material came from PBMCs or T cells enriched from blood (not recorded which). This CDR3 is CASSKGANTEAFF. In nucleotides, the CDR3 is TGCGCCAGCAGCAAAGGGGCAAACACTGAAGCTTTCTTT.